This is a list of T cell receptor beta chains from one sample in a study of shared clonotypes between healthy human individuals. Data came from immunoSEQ multiplex PCR; TCRdb stores just in-frame clones and leaves some out. The sample has 2 million to 2.5 million clones, 93% seen once. Material for sequencing was naive CD4+ T cells from PBMCs. These receptors all come from a young man in good health. Some clones in this sample may be carry-over from other donors' samples. The CDR3 runs from the conserved cysteine through the conserved F or W. The order of the fields is CDR3 protein, CDR3 DNA, D gene, J gene, V gene, CDR3 length, clone size. D genes are given only for firm matches. The size field is filled for only some rows; it gives once, few, many or a size class.

CASSKGSSGANVLTF,TGTGCCAGCAGTAAGGGATCCTCTGGGGCCAACGTCCTGACTTTC,-,TRBJ2-6,TRBV6-5,15,-
CASSDLGGRAGEQYF,TGTGCCAGCAGTGATCTTGGCGGGAGGGCCGGCGAGCAGTACTTC,TRBD2,TRBJ2-7,TRBV2,15,-
CASSPLSPRASGFSGEQFF,TGTGCCAGCAGCCCCCTCTCCCCAAGGGCTAGCGGCTTTTCCGGTGAGCAGTTCTTC,TRBD2,TRBJ2-1,TRBV4-2,19,-
CATTGGAGYTF,TGTGCCACCACAGGGGGGGCTGGCTACACCTTC,TRBD1,TRBJ1-2,TRBV28,11,-
CASTDIQGAQETQYF,TGTGCCAGCACCGATATACAGGGGGCCCAAGAGACCCAGTACTTC,TRBD1,TRBJ2-5,TRBV28,15,once
CASSLWAPRAPDTQYF,TGTGCCAGCAGTTTATGGGCCCCAAGGGCCCCAGATACGCAGTATTTT,-,TRBJ2-3,TRBV27,16,-
CAWGQASYEQYF,TGTGCCTGGGGGCAGGCCAGCTACGAGCAGTACTTC,-,TRBJ2-7,TRBV30,12,-
CASSLAPSGSTGELFF,TGCGCCAGCAGCTTGGCCCCTAGCGGGAGCACCGGGGAGCTGTTTTTT,TRBD2,TRBJ2-2,TRBV5-1,16,-
CATNRGGADTEAFF,TGTGCCACGAACAGGGGGGGGGCGGACACTGAAGCTTTCTTT,TRBD1,TRBJ1-1,TRBV28,14,-
CASSEGGLAGGNEQFF,TGTGCCAGCAGCGAGGGAGGACTAGCGGGAGGTAATGAGCAGTTCTTC,TRBD2,TRBJ2-1,TRBV9,16,-
CASSQDEQGEAFF,TGTGCCAGCAGCCAAGATGAACAGGGTGAAGCTTTCTTT,-,TRBJ1-1,TRBV4-2,13,few
CASGPYSNQPQHF,TGTGCCAGCGGGCCATACAGCAATCAGCCCCAGCATTTT,-,TRBJ1-5,TRBV6-1,13,-
CASSPGVGYQPQHF,TGTGCCAGCAGCCCCGGGGTCGGATACCAGCCCCAGCATTTT,-,TRBJ1-5,TRBV9,14,-
CASSLLGGNTGELFF,TGTGCCAGCAGCTTATTAGGGGGGAACACCGGGGAGCTGTTTTTT,-,TRBJ2-2,TRBV7-3,15,-
CASRVANRPGSYNEQFF,TGTGCCAGCAGGGTAGCGAATAGGCCCGGGTCCTACAATGAGCAGTTCTTC,-,TRBJ2-1,TRBV27,17,-
CASSSSISSYEQYF,TGTGCCAGCTCCTCCTCGATAAGCTCCTACGAGCAGTACTTC,-,TRBJ2-7,TRBV27,14,-
CASSFLGQGYNEQFF,TGTGCCAGCAGTTTCCTGGGACAGGGCTACAATGAGCAGTTCTTC,TRBD1,TRBJ2-1,TRBV27,15,-
CASSYSAGGVKTQYF,TGTGCCAGCAGTTACTCCGCAGGGGGCGTGAAGACCCAGTACTTC,TRBD1,TRBJ2-5,TRBV6-5,15,-
CASSLSRADSYEQYF,TGTGCCAGCAGTTTAAGCCGGGCAGACTCCTACGAGCAGTACTTC,-,TRBJ2-7,TRBV28,15,-
CASSYTGTVNTRAFF,TGTGCCAGCAGTTATACCGGGACAGTCAACACTAGGGCTTTCTTT,TRBD1,TRBJ1-1,TRBV28,15,-
CASLPGRGSYKNIQYF,TGTGCCAGCCTGCCGGGGAGGGGGAGTTACAAAAACATTCAGTACTTC,-,TRBJ2-4,TRBV28,16,-
CASSSRTGTGNQPQHF,TGTGCCAGCAGCTCCAGGACGGGCACGGGCAATCAGCCCCAGCATTTT,-,TRBJ1-5,TRBV7-8,16,-
CASRPGQRSTEAFF,TGCGCCAGCAGGCCGGGACAGCGGAGCACTGAAGCTTTCTTT,TRBD1,TRBJ1-1,TRBV5-1,14,once
CASSPPAADTQYF,TGTGCCAGCTCACCCCCAGCTGCAGATACGCAGTATTTT,-,TRBJ2-3,TRBV18,13,-
CASSRTGGPASYEQYF,TGTGCCAGCAGCCGAACAGGGGGACCGGCGAGCTACGAGCAGTACTTC,TRBD1,TRBJ2-7,TRBV7-2,16,-
CASSILTSGQVRGYTF,TGTGCCAGTAGTATTTTAACGAGTGGACAGGTGAGAGGCTACACCTTC,TRBD1,TRBJ1-2,TRBV19,16,-
CASSGQGGDQPQHF,TGTGCCAGCAGTGGGCAGGGAGGAGACCAGCCCCAGCATTTT,-,TRBJ1-5,TRBV2,14,once
CASSVAYEQYF,TGTGCCAGCAGCGTAGCCTACGAGCAGTACTTC,-,TRBJ2-7,TRBV7-9,11,-
CASSEGVFQPQHF,TGTGCCAGCAGTGAGGGAGTTTTTCAGCCCCAGCATTTT,-,TRBJ1-5,TRBV25-1,13,-
CASSFREHGNEQFF,TGTGCCAGCAGCTTCCGGGAGCACGGCAATGAGCAGTTCTTC,-,TRBJ2-1,TRBV5-4,14,once
CASSTRTEANYGYTF,TGTGCCAGCAGCACTCGGACGGAAGCTAACTATGGCTACACCTTC,-,TRBJ1-2,TRBV7-9,15,-
CASSPPYGQNQPQHF,TGTGCCAGCTCACCCCCATACGGGCAAAATCAGCCCCAGCATTTT,-,TRBJ1-5,TRBV18,15,-
CASSLGGTANEKLFF,TGTGCCAGCAGCTTAGGCGGGACAGCAAATGAAAAACTGTTTTTT,TRBD1,TRBJ1-4,TRBV7-3,15,once
CASSLLYREQYF,TGTGCCAGCAGTTTATTGTACCGAGAGCAGTACTTC,-,TRBJ2-7,TRBV28,12,-
CASRDRASYEQYF,TGCGCCAGCAGGGACAGGGCCTCCTACGAGCAGTACTTC,TRBD1,TRBJ2-7,TRBV10-2,13,-
CASSLEGIGTQYF,TGTGCCAGCAGCTTAGAAGGCATCGGGACCCAGTACTTC,-,TRBJ2-5,TRBV7-8,13,-
CASSPARDGTQYF,TGTGCCAGCAGCCCGGCCCGGGACGGGACCCAGTACTTC,-,TRBJ2-5,TRBV7-6,13,-
CASSLLTGTGDSPLHF,TGTGCCAGCAGTTTATTAACCGGGACAGGGGACTCACCCCTCCACTTT,TRBD1,TRBJ1-6,TRBV27,16,-
CASSVDWGNEQFF,TGTGCCAGCAGCGTAGATTGGGGAAATGAGCAGTTCTTC,-,TRBJ2-1,TRBV9,13,-
CASSSPWPGELFF,TGTGCCAGCAGTTCCCCCTGGCCCGGGGAGCTGTTTTTT,-,TRBJ2-2,TRBV6-5,13,-
CASSFAGTRGMEQFF,TGTGCCAGCAGCTTTGCAGGAACGCGAGGAATGGAGCAGTTCTTC,-,TRBJ2-1,TRBV7-3,15,-
CASSPLGAGGHEQYF,TGTGCCAGCAGCCCCCTAGGAGCGGGAGGTCACGAGCAGTACTTC,TRBD2,TRBJ2-7,TRBV11-2,15,-
CATSRSGQGVREQYF,TGTGCCACCAGCAGATCCGGACAGGGTGTAAGGGAGCAGTACTTC,TRBD1,TRBJ2-7,TRBV15,15,-
CAWSAPGGLGGTEAFF,TGTGCCTGGAGTGCTCCAGGGGGCCTAGGAGGGACTGAAGCTTTCTTT,TRBD1,TRBJ1-1,TRBV30,16,few
CASSLEPPAGAEQYF,TGTGCCAGCAGCTTAGAGCCTCCAGCGGGAGCCGAGCAGTACTTC,TRBD2,TRBJ2-7,TRBV7-3,15,-
CASSLDRRGAQYF,TGTGCCAGCAGCTTAGATCGTCGGGGCGCGCAGTACTTC,-,TRBJ2-7,TRBV11-2,13,-
CASSQLVRTANTEAFF,TGTGCCAGTAGTCAGCTTGTCCGGACAGCGAACACTGAAGCTTTCTTT,-,TRBJ1-1,TRBV19,16,once
CASSEAWDEQFF,TGTGCCAGCAGTGAAGCGTGGGATGAGCAGTTCTTC,-,TRBJ2-1,TRBV2,12,-
CASSLMASGTYEQYF,TGCGCCAGCAGCCTGATGGCTAGCGGGACCTACGAGCAGTACTTC,TRBD2,TRBJ2-7,TRBV5-1,15,-
CASSDRGATKGGYTF,TGTGCCAGCTCCGATAGGGGGGCCACAAAGGGAGGCTACACCTTC,-,TRBJ1-2,TRBV2,15,few